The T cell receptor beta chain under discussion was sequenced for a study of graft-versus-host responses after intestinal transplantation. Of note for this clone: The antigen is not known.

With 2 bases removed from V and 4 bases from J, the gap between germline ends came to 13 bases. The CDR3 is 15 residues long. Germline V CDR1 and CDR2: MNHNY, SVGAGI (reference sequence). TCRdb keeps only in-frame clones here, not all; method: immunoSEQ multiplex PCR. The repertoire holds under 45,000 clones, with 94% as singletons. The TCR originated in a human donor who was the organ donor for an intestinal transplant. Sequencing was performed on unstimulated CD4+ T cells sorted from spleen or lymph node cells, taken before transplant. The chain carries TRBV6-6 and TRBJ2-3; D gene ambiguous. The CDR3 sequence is CASSYGLGISDTQYF. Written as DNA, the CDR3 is TGTGCCAGCAGTTACGGTCTTGGAATCTCAGATACGCAGTATTTT.